The following is a T cell receptor (beta chain) sequence with its context. Authors' methods: Reference gene primer amplification gave nucleated cell count estimates. Profiling relied on immunoSEQ multiplex PCR, and the TCRdb table lists in-frame clones only, not all of them. V and J calls and clone size are those listed in that table; D and trimming were worked out from the DNA. The sample includes about 170,000 clones, about 87% of them seen just once. The data derive from a study of blood T cell repertoires in COVID-19. Trimming pared 2 bases from V and 5 bases from J, leaving 12 bases between. The CDR3 covers 14 residues. Germline-derived CDR1 and CDR2 are GTSNPN and SVGIG (reference sequence).

The sequenced material came from peripheral blood. This receptor was obtained from a woman aged 45 to 65 with acute or convalescent COVID-19. The chain has TRBV30 and TRBJ1-4; no clear D gene. The CDR3 spells CAWSRQAINEKLFF. The CDR3 DNA reads as TGTGCCTGGAGTCGGCAGGCTATAAATGAAAAACTGTTTTTT.